This T cell receptor beta chain came from a study of PD-1 blockade in classical Hodgkin lymphoma. Findings and caveats of the study: Exclusion was applied to patients who started nivolumab under 1 year after ASCT. Whatever underlies the repertoire differences (possibly disease activity or prior therapy) remains undefined. Newly diagnosed patients reportedly trailed healthy donors in baseline TCR diversity.

The germline V gene encodes CDR1 MNHEY and CDR2 SMNVEV (reference sequence). The CDR3 covers 15 residues. V dropped 4 bases and J dropped 5 bases, with 17 bases sitting between them. Remarks on this clone: Its antigen is as yet unknown.

Assay used: immunoSEQ multiplex PCR; TCRdb lists only in-frame clones, some missing. The sample has about 40,000 clones, about 82% seen once. Brentuximab vedotin exposure varied among the patients, all of whom had relapsed after autologous stem cell transplantation. This chain joins TRBV27 and TRBJ1-2, with a weak D call TRBD1 (6 bases). The starting material was peripheral blood mononuclear cells (PBMCs), obtained at baseline. The TCR originated in a human donor with classical Hodgkin lymphoma. Here the CDR3 DNA reads TGTGCCAGCAGTTCCCTCCTTGGGGGGGCGTATGGCTACACCTTC. Amino acids: CASSSLLGGAYGYTF.